The entry that follows covers one T cell receptor beta chain sequence. No antigen is known for it. 60 Vbeta and 13 Jbeta primers were used in PCR. This table comes from immunoSEQ multiplex PCR, and its TCRdb copy is limited to in-frame clones, with some not included. The sample lists around 210,000 clones, around four fifths occurring once. These data are taken from a study of cytomegalovirus exposure and HLA in healthy donors. Study-level results: Reports showed the classifier diagnosing cytomegalovirus status with high specificity and sensitivity. The authors enumerated 150 to 200 TCR beta chains as linked to cytomegalovirus.

The CDR3 totals 13 residues. Germline V gene sequence: CDR1 MNHNY, CDR2 SVGAGI (reference sequence). V lost 7 bases and J lost 3, with 13 bases in between. Participants comprised healthy donors of bone marrow. The chain recombines TRBV6-6 with TRBJ2-7, with D possibly being TRBD1 (6 bases). The specimen was PBMCs. This receptor was obtained from a woman aged 40 to 50 in good health and CMV-seronegative. CDR3 sequence reads: CASTPQGVYEQYF. CDR3 in DNA: TGTGCCAGCACTCCACAGGGCGTCTACGAGCAGTACTTC.